The 2 T cell receptor beta chains below all came from one sample that was sequenced in a study of T cells after posttransplantation cyclophosphamide. A marrow graft followed busulfan-fludarabine conditioning, with cyclophosphamide on days +3 and +4. Libraries were prepared by immunoSEQ multiplex PCR; TCRdb keeps only in-frame clonotypes and omits some of them. The repertoire holds 35,000 to 45,000 clones, with around 80% as singletons. This specimen was CD4+ T cells sorted from blood, taken just over 1,900 days after a stem cell transplant with posttransplant cyclophosphamide. The receptors were gathered from a female patient aged 35-55 years who received an allogeneic stem cell transplant from a related donor, was CMV-positive, and had no GVHD. The graft donor may account for some of the T cells.

In this sample, this clone turned up a few times. This rearrangement joins TRBV14 to TRBJ2-7; 7 bases align to TRBD2. With V trimmed by 1 base and J by 2 bases, 5 bases remained unmatched. Germline V lookup: CDR1 SGHDN, CDR2 FVKESK. The CDR3 length is 15 residues. The CDR3 DNA is TGTGCCAGCAGCCAAGTAGGGAGGGCACCCTACGAGCAGTACTTC. Its protein product is CASSQVGRAPYEQYF.

The chain has TRBV9 and TRBJ1-1, with D possibly being TRBD1 (6 bases). CDR1 and CDR2 from the germline V gene are SGDLS and YYNGEE. The CDR3 spans 15 residues. V lost 0 bases and J 5 bases, leaving 14 bases between the germline ends. The DNA for the CDR3 is TGTGCCAGCAGCGTAGTTGGGGGCAGTGGGACTGAAGCTTTCTTT. Protein sequence: CASSVVGGSGTEAFF.